The source of this T cell receptor (beta chain) is a study of technical replicates of blood from a few donors. The repertoire was sequenced with immunoSEQ multiplex PCR; TCRdb's copy has only in-frame clones and lacks some. Here the sample spans tens of thousands of clones, around 85% being singletons. Germline V lookup: CDR1 SGHRS, CDR2 YFSETQ. V dropped 4 bases and J dropped 3 bases, with 19 bases sitting between them. This CDR3 spans 16 amino acids. The chain combines TRBV5-1 with TRBJ2-5; D is perhaps TRBD1 (7 bases). Sequencing was carried out using PBMCs. This TCR derives from a human donor in good health. Some clones in this sample may be carry-over from other donors' samples. The CDR3 here is CASSLSEGAPKETQYF. The DNA for the CDR3 is TGCGCCAGCAGCCTCTCGGAGGGGGCGCCCAAAGAGACCCAGTACTTC.